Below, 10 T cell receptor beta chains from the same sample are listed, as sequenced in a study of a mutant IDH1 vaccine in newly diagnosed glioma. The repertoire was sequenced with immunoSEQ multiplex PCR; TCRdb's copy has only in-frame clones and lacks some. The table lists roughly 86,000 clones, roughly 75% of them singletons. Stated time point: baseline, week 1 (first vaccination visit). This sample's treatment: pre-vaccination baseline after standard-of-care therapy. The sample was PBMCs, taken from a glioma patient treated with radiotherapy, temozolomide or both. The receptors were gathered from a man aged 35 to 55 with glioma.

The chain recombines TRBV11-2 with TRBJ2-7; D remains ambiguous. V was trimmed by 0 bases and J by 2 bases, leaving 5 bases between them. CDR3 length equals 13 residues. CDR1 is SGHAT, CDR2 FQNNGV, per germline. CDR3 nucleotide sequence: TGTGCCAGCAGCTTAGAGGGGACCTACGAGCAGTACTTC. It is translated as CASSLEGTYEQYF.

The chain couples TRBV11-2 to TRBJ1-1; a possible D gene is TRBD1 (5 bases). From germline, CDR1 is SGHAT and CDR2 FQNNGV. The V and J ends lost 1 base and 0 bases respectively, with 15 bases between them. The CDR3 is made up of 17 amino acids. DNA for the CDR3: TGTGCCAGCAGCTTAGGGGTCCGGGACTTCATGAACACTGAAGCTTTCTTT. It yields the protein CASSLGVRDFMNTEAFF.

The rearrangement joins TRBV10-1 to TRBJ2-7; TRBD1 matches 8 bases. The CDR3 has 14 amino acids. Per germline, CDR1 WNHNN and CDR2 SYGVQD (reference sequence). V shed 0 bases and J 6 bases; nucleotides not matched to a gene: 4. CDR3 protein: CASSESGQAREQYF. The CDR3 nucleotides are TGCGCCAGCAGTGAGTCGGGACAGGCCCGCGAGCAGTACTTC.

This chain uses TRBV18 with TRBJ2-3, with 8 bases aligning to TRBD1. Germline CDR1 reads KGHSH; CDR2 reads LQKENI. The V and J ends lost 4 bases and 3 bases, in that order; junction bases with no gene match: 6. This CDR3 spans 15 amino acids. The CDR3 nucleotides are TGTGCCAGCTCACTGGACAGGGAAAGGACAGATACGCAGTATTTT. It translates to CASSLDRERTDTQYF.

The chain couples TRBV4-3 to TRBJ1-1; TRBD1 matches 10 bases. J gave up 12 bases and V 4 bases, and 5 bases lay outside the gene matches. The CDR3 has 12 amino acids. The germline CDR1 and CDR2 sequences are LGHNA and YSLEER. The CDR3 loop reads CASSPDRGKSFF. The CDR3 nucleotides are TGCGCCAGCAGCCCGGACAGGGGGAAATCTTTCTTT.

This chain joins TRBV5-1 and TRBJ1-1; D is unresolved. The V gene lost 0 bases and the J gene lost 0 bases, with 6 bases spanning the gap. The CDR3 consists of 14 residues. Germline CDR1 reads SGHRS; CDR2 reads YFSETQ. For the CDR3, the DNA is TGCGCCAGCAGCTTGGAGCCAATGAACACTGAAGCTTTCTTT. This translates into CASSLEPMNTEAFF.

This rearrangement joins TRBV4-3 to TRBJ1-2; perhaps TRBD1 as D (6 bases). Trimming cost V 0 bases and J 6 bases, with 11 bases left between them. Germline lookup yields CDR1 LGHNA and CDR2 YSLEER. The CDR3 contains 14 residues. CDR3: CASSQEEQGHGYTF. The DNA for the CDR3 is TGCGCCAGCAGCCAAGAGGAACAGGGCCATGGCTACACCTTC.

In DNA, the CDR3 is TGTGCCAGCAGTTACTCAACGGGGTGGGGCGGGGAGCTGTTTTTT. As protein: CASSYSTGWGGELFF. The rearrangement uses TRBV6-6 and TRBJ2-2; D possibly corresponds to TRBD2 (5 bases). The germline gives CDR1 MNHNY, CDR2 SVGAGI (reference sequence). The V gene lost 0 bases and the J gene lost 7 bases, with 12 bases spanning the gap. This CDR3 is built from 15 residues.

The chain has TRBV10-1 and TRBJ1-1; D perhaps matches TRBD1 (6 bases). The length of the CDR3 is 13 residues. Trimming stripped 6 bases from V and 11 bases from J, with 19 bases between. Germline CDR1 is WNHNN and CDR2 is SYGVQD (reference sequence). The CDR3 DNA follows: TGCGCCAGCAGGAGGACAGCCCGCACCAAGGCTTTCTTT. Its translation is CASRRTARTKAFF.

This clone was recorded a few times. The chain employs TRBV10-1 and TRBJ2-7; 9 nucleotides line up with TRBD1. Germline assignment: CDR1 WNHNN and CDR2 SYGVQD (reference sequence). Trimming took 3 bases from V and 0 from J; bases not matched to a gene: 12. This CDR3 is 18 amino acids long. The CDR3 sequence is CASSDLPGTGSLSYEQYF. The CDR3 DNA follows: TGCGCCAGCAGTGACCTTCCCGGGACAGGGAGCCTCTCCTACGAGCAGTACTTC.